These 5 T cell receptor beta chains were sequenced from one sample in a study of T-cell reconstitution after alpha-beta-depleted transplantation in children. The TCRbeta library incorporated unique molecular identifiers. TCRdb processed the PCR reads anew with MiXCR; each CDR3 protein has one entry. The data contain about 400,000 distinct CDR3 sequences, roughly 21% of them seen just once; the ten biggest clones take up around 4%. The specimen was PBMCs from the stem cell graft donor, collected from the stem cell graft. The receptors come from a human donor who donated a stem cell graft to a child with acute myeloid leukemia.

J is TRBJ1-1 and V is TRBV12-3 or TRBV12-4, with TRBD1 matching 7 bases. The CDR3 has 13 amino acids. Trimming cost V 6 bases and J 3 bases; bases outside gene matches: 4. The CDR3 loop is CASRPDRDTEAFF. DNA of the CDR3: TGTGCCAGCAGGCCAGACAGGGACACTGAAGCTTTCTTT.

This clonotype was counted a few times. The rearrangement links TRBV20-1 to TRBJ2-1; no clear D. This CDR3 comprises 11 residues. CDR1 and CDR2 (germline): DFQATT, SNEGSKA (reference sequence). V shed 7 bases and J shed 7 bases, with 11 bases lying between them. CDR3 loop: CSGSPTNEQFF. The CDR3 nucleotides are TGCAGTGGCAGCCCCACTAATGAGCAGTTCTTC.

The chain has TRBV5-1 and TRBJ2-3; 12 nucleotides align to TRBD1. The CDR3 totals 15 residues. The V gene end was trimmed by 4 bases and the J gene end by 5 bases; junction bases not matched to a gene: 5. Per germline, CDR1 SGHRS and CDR2 YFSETQ. The chain's CDR3 is CASSRDRGREDTQYF. The CDR3 coding sequence is TGCGCCAGCAGCCGGGACAGGGGGCGTGAAGATACGCAGTATTTT.

The chain combines TRBV7-8 with TRBJ2-1; D may be TRBD2 (5 bases). Trimming pared 3 bases from V and 10 bases from J, leaving 16 bases between. The CDR3 has 14 residues. Germline V CDR1 and CDR2: SGHVS, FQNEAQ. The CDR3 region has the DNA TGTGCCAGCAGCTTTCGGAGCGGTGGGAAGGAGCAGTTCTTC. Translation: CASSFRSGGKEQFF.

This clonotype turned up a few times. The chain carries TRBV20-1 and TRBJ2-7; 10 positions agree with TRBD2. CDR1 and CDR2 from the germline V gene are DFQATT and SNEGSKA (reference sequence). The CDR3 is 13 amino acids. Germline trimming cut 5 bases from V and 3 bases from J; bases unmatched to any gene: 4. CDR3 sequence (DNA): TGCAGTGCTGGGACTAGCGAGGACTACGAGCAGTACTTC. Its protein is CSAGTSEDYEQYF.